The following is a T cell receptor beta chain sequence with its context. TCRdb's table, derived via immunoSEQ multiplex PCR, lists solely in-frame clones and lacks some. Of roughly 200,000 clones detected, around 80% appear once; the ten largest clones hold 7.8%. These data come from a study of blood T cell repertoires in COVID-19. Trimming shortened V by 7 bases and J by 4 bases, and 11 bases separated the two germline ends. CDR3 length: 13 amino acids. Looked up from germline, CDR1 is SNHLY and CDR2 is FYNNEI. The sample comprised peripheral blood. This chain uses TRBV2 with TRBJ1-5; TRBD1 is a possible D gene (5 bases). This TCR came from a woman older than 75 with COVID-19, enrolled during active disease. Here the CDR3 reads CASTRERNQPQHF. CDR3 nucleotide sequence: TGTGCCAGCACCAGGGAAAGGAATCAGCCCCAGCATTTT.